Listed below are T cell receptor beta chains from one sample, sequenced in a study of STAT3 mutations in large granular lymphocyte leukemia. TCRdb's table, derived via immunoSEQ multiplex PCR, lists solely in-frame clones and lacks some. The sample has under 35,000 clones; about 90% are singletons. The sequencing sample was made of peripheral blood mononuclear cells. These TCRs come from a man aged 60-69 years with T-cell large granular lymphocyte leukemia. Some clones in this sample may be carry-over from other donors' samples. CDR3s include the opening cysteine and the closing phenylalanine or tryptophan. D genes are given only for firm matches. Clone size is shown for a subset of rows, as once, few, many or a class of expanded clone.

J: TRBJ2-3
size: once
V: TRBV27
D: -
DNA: TGTGCCAGCAGTGAAGGCGGCAGATACACAGATACGCAGTATTTT
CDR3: CASSEGGRYTDTQYF

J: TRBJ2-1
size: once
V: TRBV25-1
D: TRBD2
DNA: TGTGCCAGCAGTGGACTAGCCCACAATGAGCAGTTCTTC
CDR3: CASSGLAHNEQFF

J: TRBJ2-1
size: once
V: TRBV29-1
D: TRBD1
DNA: TGCAGCTTCGCTGGACAGGGGGCCTACAATGAGCAGTTCTTC
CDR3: CSFAGQGAYNEQFF

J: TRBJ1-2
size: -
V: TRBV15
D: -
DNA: TGTGCCACCAGCAGAGCCCCCCCGGGTACCTATGGCTACACCTTC
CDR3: CATSRAPPGTYGYTF

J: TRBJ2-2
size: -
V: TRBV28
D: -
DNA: TGTGCCAGCAGTTTAGATTGGGAGCTGTTTTTT
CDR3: CASSLDWELFF

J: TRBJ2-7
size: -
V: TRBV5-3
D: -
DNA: TGTGCCAGAAGCTTGGAGGCTGTCAACGATCCCTACGAGCAGTACTTC
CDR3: CARSLEAVNDPYEQYF

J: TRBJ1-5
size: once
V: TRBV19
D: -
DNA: TGTGCCAGTAGTACCACGGGGGGCGTTGATCAGCCCCAGCATTTT
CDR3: CASSTTGGVDQPQHF

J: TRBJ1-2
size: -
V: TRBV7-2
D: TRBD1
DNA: TGTGCCAGCAGCGAAACAGGGGGCTTCTATGGCTACACCTTC
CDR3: CASSETGGFYGYTF

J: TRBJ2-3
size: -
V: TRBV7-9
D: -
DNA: TGTGCCAGCAGCTTAGCCCCCTCATCCACAGATACGCAGTATTTT
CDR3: CASSLAPSSTDTQYF

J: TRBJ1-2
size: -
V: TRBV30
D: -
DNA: TGTGCCTGGACCTCCGGGGCCTATGGCTACACCTTC
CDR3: CAWTSGAYGYTF

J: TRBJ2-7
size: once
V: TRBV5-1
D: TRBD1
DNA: TGCGCCAGCAGCCAGGGGACAGCTCTTACCGAGCAGTACTTC
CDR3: CASSQGTALTEQYF

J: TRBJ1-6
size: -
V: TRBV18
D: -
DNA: TGTGCCAGCTCACCGGGTTCGGGGGAATATTCACCCCTCCACTTT
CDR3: CASSPGSGEYSPLHF

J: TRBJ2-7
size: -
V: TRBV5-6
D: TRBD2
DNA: TGTGCCAGCAGGGGAGGGGCCGCGCACTACGTGAGGGAGCAGTACTTC
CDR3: CASRGGAAHYVREQYF

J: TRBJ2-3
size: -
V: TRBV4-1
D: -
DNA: TGCGCCAGCAGCACGGGGGAGTACGCTAGCACAGATACGCAGTATTTT
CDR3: CASSTGEYASTDTQYF

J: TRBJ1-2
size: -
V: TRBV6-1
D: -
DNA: TGTGCCAGCAGTGAAGCCACGGTTTTCAGCTATGGCTACACCTTC
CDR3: CASSEATVFSYGYTF

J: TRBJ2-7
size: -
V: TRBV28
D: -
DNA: TGTGCCAGCAGTTTGACCCCCTACGAGCAGTACTTC
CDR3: CASSLTPYEQYF

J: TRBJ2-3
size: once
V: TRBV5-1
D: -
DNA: TGCGCCAGCAGCTTGTTAGGCATGACAGATACGCAGTATTTT
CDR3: CASSLLGMTDTQYF

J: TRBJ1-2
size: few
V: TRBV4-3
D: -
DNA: TGCGCCAGCAGCCAAGAAACTGGGGGGGCCTCGGGCGGCTACACCTTC
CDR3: CASSQETGGASGGYTF

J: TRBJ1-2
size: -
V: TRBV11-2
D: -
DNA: TGTGCCAGCAGCTTAGTTAGGGAAATAGGCTATGGCTACACCTTC
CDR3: CASSLVREIGYGYTF

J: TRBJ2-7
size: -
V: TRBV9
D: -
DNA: TGTGCCAGCACCAAAGGAGGGCAGGGGACCTACGAGCAGTACTTC
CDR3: CASTKGGQGTYEQYF

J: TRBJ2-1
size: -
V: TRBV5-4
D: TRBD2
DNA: TGTGCCAGCAGCCCGGATAGCGGGAGGGCCTTTGGTGAGCAGTTCTTC
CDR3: CASSPDSGRAFGEQFF

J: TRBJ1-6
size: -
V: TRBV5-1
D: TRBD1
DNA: TGCGCCAGCAGCTACACCGTCATGGGACAGGGGGCCGGGTTGAATAATTCACCCCTCCACTTT
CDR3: CASSYTVMGQGAGLNNSPLHF

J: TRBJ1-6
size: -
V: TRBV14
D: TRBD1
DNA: TGTGCCAGCAGCCCTTCGGAGGGACAGGCCTATTCACCCCTCCACTTT
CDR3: CASSPSEGQAYSPLHF

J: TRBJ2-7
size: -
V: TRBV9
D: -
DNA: TGTGCCAGCAGCCCCCAGGGACTTGCCTACGAGCAGTACTTC
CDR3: CASSPQGLAYEQYF

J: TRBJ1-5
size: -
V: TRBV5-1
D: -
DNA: TGCGCCAGCAGCTTGGGTACCGGAAATCAGCCCCAGCATTTT
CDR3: CASSLGTGNQPQHF

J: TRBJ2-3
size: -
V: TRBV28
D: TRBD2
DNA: TGTGCCAGCAGCTGGCTAGCGGGAGCAGGTACGCAGTATTTT
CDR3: CASSWLAGAGTQYF

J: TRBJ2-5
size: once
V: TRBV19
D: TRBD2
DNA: TGTGCCAGTAGTCCAGCGTGGGGGACTAGCGGGAGGGCCAGGGAGACCCAGTACTTC
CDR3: CASSPAWGTSGRARETQYF

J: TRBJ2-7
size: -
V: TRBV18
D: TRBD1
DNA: TGTGCCAGCTCCCCGTTTACAGGGGCTCCCTACGAGCAGTACTTC
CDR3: CASSPFTGAPYEQYF

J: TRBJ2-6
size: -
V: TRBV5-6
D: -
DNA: TGTGCCAGCAGCTTGGAGGGAGCTGGGGCCAACGTCCTGACTTTC
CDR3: CASSLEGAGANVLTF

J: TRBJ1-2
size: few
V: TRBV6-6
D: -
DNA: TGTGCCAGCAGCCACACGGGGGGGAACTATGGCTACACCTTC
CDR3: CASSHTGGNYGYTF

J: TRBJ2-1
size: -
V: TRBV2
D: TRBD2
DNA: TGTGCCAGCAGTTTGCTAGCGGGAGGGTACAATGAGCAGTTCTTC
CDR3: CASSLLAGGYNEQFF

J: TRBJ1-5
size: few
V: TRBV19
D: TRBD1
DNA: TGTGCCACCTCGGGACAGGGCCTTCAGCCCCAGCATTTT
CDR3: CATSGQGLQPQHF

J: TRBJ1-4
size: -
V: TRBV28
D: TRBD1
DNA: TGTGCCAGCAGAGAGCAGGGGGCACCGGCTAATGAAAAACTGTTTTTT
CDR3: CASREQGAPANEKLFF